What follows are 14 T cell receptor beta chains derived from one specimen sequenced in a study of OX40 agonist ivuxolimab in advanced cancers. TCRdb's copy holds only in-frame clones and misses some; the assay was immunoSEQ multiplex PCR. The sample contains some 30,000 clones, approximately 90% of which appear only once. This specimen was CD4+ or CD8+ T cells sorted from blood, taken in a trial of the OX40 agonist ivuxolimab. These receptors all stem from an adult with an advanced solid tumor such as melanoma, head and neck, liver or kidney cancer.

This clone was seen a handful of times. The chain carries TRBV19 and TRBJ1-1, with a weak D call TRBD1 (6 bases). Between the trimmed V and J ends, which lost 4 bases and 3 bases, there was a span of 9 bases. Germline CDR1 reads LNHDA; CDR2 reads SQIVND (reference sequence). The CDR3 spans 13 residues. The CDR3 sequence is CASSTNRDTEAFF. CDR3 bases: TGTGCCAGTAGTACGAACAGGGACACTGAAGCTTTCTTT.

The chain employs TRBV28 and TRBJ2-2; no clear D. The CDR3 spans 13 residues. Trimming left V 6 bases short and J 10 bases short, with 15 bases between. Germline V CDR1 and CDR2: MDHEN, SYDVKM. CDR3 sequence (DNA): TGTGCCAGCAGCCCACCTCGAACACCGGAGCTGTTTTTT. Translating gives CASSPPRTPELFF.

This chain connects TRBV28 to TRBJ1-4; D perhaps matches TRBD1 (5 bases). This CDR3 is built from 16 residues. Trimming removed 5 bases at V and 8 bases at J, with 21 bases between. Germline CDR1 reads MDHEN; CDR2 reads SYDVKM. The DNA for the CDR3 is TGTGCCAGCAGTGACCCCGGGACTCCAGAGAGGGAAAAACTGTTTTTT. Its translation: CASSDPGTPEREKLFF.

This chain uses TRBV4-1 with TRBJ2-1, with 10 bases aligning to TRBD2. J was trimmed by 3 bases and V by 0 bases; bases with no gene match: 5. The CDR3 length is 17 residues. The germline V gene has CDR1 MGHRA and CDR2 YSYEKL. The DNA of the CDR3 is TGCGCCAGCAGCCAAGAAGAGCTAGCGGGGGTCTACAATGAGCAGTTCTTC. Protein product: CASSQEELAGVYNEQFF.

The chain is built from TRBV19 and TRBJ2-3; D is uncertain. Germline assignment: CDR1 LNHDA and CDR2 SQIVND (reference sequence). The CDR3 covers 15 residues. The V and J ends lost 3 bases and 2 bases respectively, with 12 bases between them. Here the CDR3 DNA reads TGTGCCAGTAGTATTGAGGCAGTAAACACAGATACGCAGTATTTT. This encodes CASSIEAVNTDTQYF.

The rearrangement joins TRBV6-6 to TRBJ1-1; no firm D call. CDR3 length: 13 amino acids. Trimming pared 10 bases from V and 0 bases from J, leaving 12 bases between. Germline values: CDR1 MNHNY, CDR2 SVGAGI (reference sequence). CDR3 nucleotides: TGTGCCACAAGACCGAACATGAACACTGAAGCTTTCTTT. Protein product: CATRPNMNTEAFF.

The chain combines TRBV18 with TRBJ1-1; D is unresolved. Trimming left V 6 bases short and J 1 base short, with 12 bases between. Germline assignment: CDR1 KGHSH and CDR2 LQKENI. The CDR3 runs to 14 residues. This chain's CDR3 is CASSQNNRNTEAFF. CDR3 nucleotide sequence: TGTGCCAGCTCCCAGAATAACAGGAACACTGAAGCTTTCTTT.

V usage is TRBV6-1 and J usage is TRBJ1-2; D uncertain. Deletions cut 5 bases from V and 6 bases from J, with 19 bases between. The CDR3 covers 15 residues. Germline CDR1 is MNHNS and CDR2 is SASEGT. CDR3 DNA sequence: TGTGCCAGCAGTAAACTTGGCTCAGGAGTTGATGGCTACACCTTC. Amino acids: CASSKLGSGVDGYTF.

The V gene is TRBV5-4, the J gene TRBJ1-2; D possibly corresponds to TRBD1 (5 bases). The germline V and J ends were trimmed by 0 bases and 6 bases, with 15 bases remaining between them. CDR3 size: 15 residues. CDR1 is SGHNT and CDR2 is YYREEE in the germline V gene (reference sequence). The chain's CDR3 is CASSLAGTKGDGYTF. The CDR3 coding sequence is TGTGCCAGCAGCTTGGCCGGGACTAAGGGAGATGGCTACACCTTC.

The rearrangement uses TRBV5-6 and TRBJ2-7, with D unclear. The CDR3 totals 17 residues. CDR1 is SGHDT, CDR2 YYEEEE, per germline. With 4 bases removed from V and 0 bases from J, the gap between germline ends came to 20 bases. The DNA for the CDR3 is TGTGCCAGCAGCCCCCTAACTAAGAGTGAACCCTCCTACGAGCAGTACTTC. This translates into CASSPLTKSEPSYEQYF.

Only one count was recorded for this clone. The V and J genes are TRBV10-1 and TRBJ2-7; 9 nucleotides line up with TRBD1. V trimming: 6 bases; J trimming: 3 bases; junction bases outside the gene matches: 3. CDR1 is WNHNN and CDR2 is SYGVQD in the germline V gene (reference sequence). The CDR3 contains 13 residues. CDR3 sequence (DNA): TGCGCCAGCAGCGGACAGGGGTACTACGAGCAGTACTTC. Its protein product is CASSGQGYYEQYF.

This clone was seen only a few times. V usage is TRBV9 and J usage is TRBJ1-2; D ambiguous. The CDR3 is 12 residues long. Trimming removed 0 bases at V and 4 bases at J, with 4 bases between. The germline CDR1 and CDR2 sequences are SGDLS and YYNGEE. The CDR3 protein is CASSVDSYGYTF. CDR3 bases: TGTGCCAGCAGCGTAGATAGCTATGGCTACACCTTC.

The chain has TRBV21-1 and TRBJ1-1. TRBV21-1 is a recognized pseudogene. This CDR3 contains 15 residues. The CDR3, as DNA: TGTGCCAGCAGCAAAGCCCCAAGGGGGAGGTCTGAAGCTTTCTTT. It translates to CASSKAPRGRSEAFF.

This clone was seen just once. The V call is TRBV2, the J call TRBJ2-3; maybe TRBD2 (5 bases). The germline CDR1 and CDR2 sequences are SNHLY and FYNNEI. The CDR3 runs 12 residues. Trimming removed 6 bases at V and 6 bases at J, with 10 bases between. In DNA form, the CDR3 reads TGTGCCAGCAGCGACCGGAGGGATACGCAGTATTTT. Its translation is CASSDRRDTQYF.